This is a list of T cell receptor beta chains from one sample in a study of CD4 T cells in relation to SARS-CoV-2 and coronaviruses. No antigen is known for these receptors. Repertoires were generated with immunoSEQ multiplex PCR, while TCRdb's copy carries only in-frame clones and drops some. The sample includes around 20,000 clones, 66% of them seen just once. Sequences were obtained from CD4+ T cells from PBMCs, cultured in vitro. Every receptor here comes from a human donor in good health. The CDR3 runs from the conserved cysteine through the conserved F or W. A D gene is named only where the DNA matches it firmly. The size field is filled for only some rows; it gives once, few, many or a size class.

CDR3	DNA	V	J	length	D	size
CASSLSGQGIGYGYTF	TGTGCCAGCTCACTATCCGGACAGGGGATAGGGTATGGCTACACCTTC	TRBV18	TRBJ1-2	16	TRBD1	NA
CASSQAGVRTDTQYF	TGCGCCAGCAGCCAAGCAGGGGTTCGCACAGATACGCAGTATTTT	TRBV4-3	TRBJ2-3	15	NA	NA
CASSETSGLYNEQFF	TGTGCCAGCAGCGAAACTAGCGGACTCTACAATGAGCAGTTCTTC	TRBV2	TRBJ2-1	15	TRBD2	NA
CASSADPSGAEAFF	TGCGCCAGCAGCGCCGACCCCTCCGGGGCTGAAGCTTTCTTT	TRBV5-1	TRBJ1-1	14	NA	NA
CSVDTGGGEQYF	TGCAGCGTTGACACGGGAGGGGGCGAGCAGTACTTC	TRBV29-1	TRBJ2-7	12	TRBD2	NA
CASSLGGGTDTQYF	TGTGCCAGCAGCTTAGGTGGGGGCACAGATACGCAGTATTTT	TRBV11-3	TRBJ2-3	14	NA	NA
CASSPDTGWVYGYTF	TGTGCCAGCAGCCCTGACACGGGCTGGGTCTATGGCTACACCTTC	TRBV7-2	TRBJ1-2	15	NA	NA
CASSRRSGNTIYF	TGTGCCAGCAGCCGCAGATCTGGAAACACCATATATTTT	TRBV3-1/TRBV3-2	TRBJ1-3	13	NA	few
CASSRTGPYEQYF	TGTGCCAGCAGTCGGACAGGCCCATACGAGCAGTACTTC	TRBV5-8	TRBJ2-7	13	TRBD1	large
CASGLVLGQGDGELFF	TGTGCTAGTGGTTTGGTACTAGGACAGGGCGACGGGGAGCTGTTTTTT	TRBV12-5	TRBJ2-2	16	TRBD1	NA
CASSDRQGPNYGYTF	TGTGCCAGCAGTGACCGACAGGGACCTAACTATGGCTACACCTTC	TRBV6-2/TRBV6-3	TRBJ1-2	15	TRBD1	once
CASSKGLAGFTGELFF	TGTGCCAGCAGCAAAGGGCTAGCGGGGTTCACCGGGGAGCTGTTTTTT	TRBV21-1	TRBJ2-2	16	NA	NA
CASSSFAVSEKLFF	TGTGCCAGCAGCTCCTTCGCAGTTAGTGAAAAACTGTTTTTT	TRBV5-4	TRBJ1-4	14	NA	NA
CASSQGVRGNTEAFF	TGTGCCAGCAGCCAAGGGGTCAGGGGGAACACTGAAGCTTTCTTT	TRBV3-1/TRBV3-2	TRBJ1-1	15	NA	NA
CASSLIDSGSSPLHF	TGCGCCAGCAGCCTGATCGACAGTGGTAGTTCACCCCTCCACTTT	TRBV5-1	TRBJ1-6	15	NA	NA
CAWASGEGETQYF	TGTGCCTGGGCTAGCGGGGAGGGAGAGACCCAGTACTTC	TRBV30	TRBJ2-5	13	TRBD2	NA
CASSLAGTSANEKLFF	TGTGCCAGCAGCTTGGCGGGGACGTCAGCTAATGAAAAACTGTTTTTT	TRBV5-8	TRBJ1-4	16	NA	NA
CATSRPGQEGPGELFF	TGTGCCACCAGTCGCCCCGGGCAGGAAGGGCCCGGGGAGCTGTTTTTT	TRBV24-1	TRBJ2-2	16	NA	NA
CASSWSGQGGEQFF	TGTGCCAGCAGCTGGTCAGGACAGGGGGGTGAGCAGTTCTTC	TRBV7-3	TRBJ2-1	14	TRBD1	NA
CASSQVNAAEGGAFF	TGTGCCAGCAGCCAAGTAAACGCGGCCGAAGGTGGGGCTTTCTTT	TRBV4-2	TRBJ1-1	15	NA	once
CASSTLTEDRGRVYF	TGTGCCAGTAGTACCCTGACCGAAGACAGGGGCCGCGTATATTTT	TRBV19	TRBJ1-3	15	TRBD1	NA
CASSLGRFNQPQHF	TGTGCCAGCAGCTTGGGCAGGTTCAATCAGCCCCAGCATTTT	TRBV5-6	TRBJ1-5	14	NA	NA
CASSLYVGQPQHF	TGTGCCAGCAGTTTATACGTTGGACAGCCCCAGCATTTT	TRBV27	TRBJ1-5	13	NA	NA
CASSQERALVRTYEQYF	TGTGCCAGCAGCCAAGAGAGGGCCCTCGTTAGGACCTACGAGCAGTACTTC	TRBV3-1/TRBV3-2	TRBJ2-7	17	NA	few
CASSLSQGSSGNTIYF	TGTGCCAGCAGTTTATCTCAGGGTTCCTCTGGAAACACCATATATTTT	TRBV6-5	TRBJ1-3	16	NA	NA
CASSGGQGQETQYF	TGTGCCAGCTCAGGAGGACAGGGTCAAGAGACCCAGTACTTC	TRBV18	TRBJ2-5	14	TRBD1	once
CATSRDLGGYNEQFF	TGTGCCACCAGCAGAGATTTGGGGGGTTACAATGAGCAGTTCTTC	TRBV15	TRBJ2-1	15	NA	NA
CASSAAPPRQQYF	TGTGCCAGCAGTGCAGCCCCCCCCCGTCAGCAGTACTTC	TRBV2	TRBJ2-7	13	NA	once
CASSLDGRAADTQYF	TGTGCCAGCAGCTTAGACGGGAGGGCCGCAGATACGCAGTATTTT	TRBV7-9	TRBJ2-3	15	TRBD2	few
CASSRQVTGFTYGYTF	TGTGCCAGCAGCCGCCAAGTGACAGGGTTTACCTATGGCTACACCTTC	TRBV13	TRBJ1-2	16	TRBD1	NA
CAWSKAENTEAFF	TGTGCCTGGAGTAAGGCGGAGAACACTGAAGCTTTCTTT	TRBV30	TRBJ1-1	13	NA	NA
CASSRVGGSNTEAFF	TGTGCCAGTAGCCGGGTGGGGGGATCAAACACTGAAGCTTTCTTT	TRBV19	TRBJ1-1	15	NA	NA
CASGGGNQPQHF	TGTGCCAGCGGCGGGGGCAATCAGCCCCAGCATTTT	TRBV2	TRBJ1-5	12	NA	few
CASSPDPRGPRSYGYTF	TGTGCCAGCAGCCCCGACCCTCGGGGTCCCCGTAGCTATGGCTACACCTTC	TRBV9	TRBJ1-2	17	NA	NA
CASSPGRGSGNTIYF	TGTGCCAGCAGTCCCGGCAGGGGGTCTGGAAACACCATATATTTT	TRBV7-9	TRBJ1-3	15	TRBD1	NA
CAWSFSSTDTQYF	TGTGCCTGGAGCTTTTCTAGCACAGATACGCAGTATTTT	TRBV30	TRBJ2-3	13	NA	NA
CASSQEVGGRTYGYTF	TGCGCCAGCAGCCAAGAGGTTGGGGGCAGGACCTATGGCTACACCTTC	TRBV4-3	TRBJ1-2	16	NA	NA
CASNTRGSNEKLFF	TGTGCCAGCAACACCAGGGGGAGTAATGAAAAACTGTTTTTT	TRBV3-1/TRBV3-2	TRBJ1-4	14	TRBD1	once
CASSQEGFGTEAFF	TGTGCCAGCAGCCAAGAGGGCTTCGGCACTGAAGCTTTCTTT	TRBV3-1/TRBV3-2	TRBJ1-1	14	NA	NA
CASSFGGRAAETQYF	TGTGCCAGCAGCTTCGGCGGGAGGGCGGCCGAGACCCAGTACTTC	TRBV7-2	TRBJ2-5	15	TRBD2	once
CASRGDGIYEQYF	TGTGCCAGCAGGGGGGACGGTATCTACGAGCAGTACTTC	TRBV2	TRBJ2-7	13	NA	NA
CASSLTSGGGFGHQPQHF	TGTGCCAGCAGTCTTACATCCGGGGGCGGTTTTGGGCATCAGCCCCAGCATTTT	TRBV27	TRBJ1-5	18	NA	NA
CASSIVVPRNEQFF	TGTGCCAGTAGTATAGTGGTTCCCCGGAATGAGCAGTTCTTC	TRBV19	TRBJ2-1	14	NA	NA
CASKTGDPWSAQHF	TGTGCCAGCAAAACGGGGGACCCCTGGTCAGCCCAGCATTTT	TRBV6-6	TRBJ1-5	14	NA	NA
CASSPRGRSSYEQYF	TGTGCCAGTAGTCCAAGGGGCAGGAGCTCCTACGAGCAGTACTTC	TRBV19	TRBJ2-7	15	NA	NA
CSVPGLAGVSYNEQFF	TGCAGCGTCCCGGGACTAGCGGGAGTCTCCTACAATGAGCAGTTCTTC	TRBV29-1	TRBJ2-1	16	TRBD2	NA
CASREQGLPNEKLFF	TGTGCCAGCAGGGAACAGGGGTTACCTAATGAAAAACTGTTTTTT	TRBV2	TRBJ1-4	15	TRBD1	NA
CASSAWGEGYGYTF	TGCGCCAGCAGTGCTTGGGGGGAGGGCTATGGCTACACCTTC	TRBV10-2	TRBJ1-2	14	NA	NA
CASTSTSGRDEQFF	TGTGCCAGCACTTCGACTAGCGGGAGGGATGAGCAGTTCTTC	TRBV6-5	TRBJ2-1	14	TRBD2	few
CASDPGTRVAGELFF	TGCGCCAGCGACCCTGGGACTAGAGTGGCCGGGGAGCTGTTTTTT	TRBV5-1	TRBJ2-2	15	TRBD2	few
CASSAPGGSGNTIYF	TGCGCCAGCAGCGCTCCGGGGGGCTCTGGAAACACCATATATTTT	TRBV5-1	TRBJ1-3	15	NA	NA